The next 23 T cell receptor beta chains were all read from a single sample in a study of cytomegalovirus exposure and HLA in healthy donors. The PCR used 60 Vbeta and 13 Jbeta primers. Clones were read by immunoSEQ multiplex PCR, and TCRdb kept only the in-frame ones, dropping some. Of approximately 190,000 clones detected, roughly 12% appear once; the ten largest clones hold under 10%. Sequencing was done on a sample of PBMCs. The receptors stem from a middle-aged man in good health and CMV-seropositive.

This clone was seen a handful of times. The CDR3 bases are TGTGCCAGCAGCCTTGACAGATATCCGTCGAACACCGGGGAGCTGTTTTTT. This gives the protein CASSLDRYPSNTGELFF. V usage is TRBV27 and J usage is TRBJ2-2; maybe TRBD1 (5 bases). CDR3 length: 17 residues. V shed 6 bases and J shed 0 bases, with 17 bases lying between them. Germline CDR1 MNHEY, CDR2 SMNVEV (reference sequence).

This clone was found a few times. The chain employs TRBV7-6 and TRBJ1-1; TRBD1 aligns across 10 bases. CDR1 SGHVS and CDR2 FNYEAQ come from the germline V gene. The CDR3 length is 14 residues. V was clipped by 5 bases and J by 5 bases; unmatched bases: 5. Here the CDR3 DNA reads TGTGCCAGCAGCCCCGGGACAGGGGTGACTGAAGCTTTCTTT. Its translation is CASSPGTGVTEAFF.

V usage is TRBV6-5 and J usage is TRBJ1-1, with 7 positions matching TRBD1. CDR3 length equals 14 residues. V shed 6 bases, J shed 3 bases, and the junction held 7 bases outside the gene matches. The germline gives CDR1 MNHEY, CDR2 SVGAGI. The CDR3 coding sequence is TGTGCCAGCAGCCCCGGACAGGACTACACTGAAGCTTTCTTT. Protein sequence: CASSPGQDYTEAFF.

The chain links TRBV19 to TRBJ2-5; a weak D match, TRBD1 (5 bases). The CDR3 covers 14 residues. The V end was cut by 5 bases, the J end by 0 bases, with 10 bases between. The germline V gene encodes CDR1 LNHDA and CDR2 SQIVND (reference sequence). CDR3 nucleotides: TGTGCCAGTAGTGCCAGGACATACCAAGAGACCCAGTACTTC. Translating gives CASSARTYQETQYF.

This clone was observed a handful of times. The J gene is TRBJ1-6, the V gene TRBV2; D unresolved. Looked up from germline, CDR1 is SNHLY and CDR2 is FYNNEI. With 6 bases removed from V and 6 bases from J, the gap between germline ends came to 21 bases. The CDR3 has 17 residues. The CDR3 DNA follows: TGTGCCAGCAGGAAGTCGGGCCCGGGGTTAGGTAATTCACCCCTCCACTTT. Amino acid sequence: CASRKSGPGLGNSPLHF.

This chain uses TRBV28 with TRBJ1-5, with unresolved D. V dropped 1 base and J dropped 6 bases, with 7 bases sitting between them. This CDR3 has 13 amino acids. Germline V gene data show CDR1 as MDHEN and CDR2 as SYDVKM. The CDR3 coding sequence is TGTGCCAGCAGTTTATTAGGAGGTCAGCCCCAGCATTTT. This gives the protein CASSLLGGQPQHF. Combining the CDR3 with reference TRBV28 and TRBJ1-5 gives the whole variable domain DVKVTQSSRYLVKRTGEKVFLECVQDMDHENMFWYRQDPGLGLRLIYFSYDVKMKEKGDIPEGYSVSREKKERFSLILESASTNQTSMYLCASSLLGGQPQHFGDGTRLSIL.

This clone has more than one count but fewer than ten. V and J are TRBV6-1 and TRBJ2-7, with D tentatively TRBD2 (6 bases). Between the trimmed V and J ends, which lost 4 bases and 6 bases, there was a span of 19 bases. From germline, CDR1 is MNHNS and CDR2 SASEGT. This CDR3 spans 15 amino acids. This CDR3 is CASSALAVRLGEQYF. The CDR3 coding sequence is TGTGCCAGCAGTGCATTAGCGGTACGACTGGGCGAGCAGTACTTC.

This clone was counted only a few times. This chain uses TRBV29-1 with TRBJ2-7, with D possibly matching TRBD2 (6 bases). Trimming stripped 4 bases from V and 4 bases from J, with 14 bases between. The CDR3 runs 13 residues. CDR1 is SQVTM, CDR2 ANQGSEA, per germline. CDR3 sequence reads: CSVGSGGGYEQYF. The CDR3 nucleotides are TGCAGCGTTGGATCCGGGGGTGGATACGAGCAGTACTTC.

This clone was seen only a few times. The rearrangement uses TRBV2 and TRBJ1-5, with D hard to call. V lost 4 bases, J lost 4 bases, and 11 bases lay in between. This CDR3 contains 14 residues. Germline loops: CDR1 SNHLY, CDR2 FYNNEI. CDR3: CASSADGRNQPQHF. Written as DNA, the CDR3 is TGTGCCAGCAGTGCCGATGGGAGGAATCAGCCCCAGCATTTT.

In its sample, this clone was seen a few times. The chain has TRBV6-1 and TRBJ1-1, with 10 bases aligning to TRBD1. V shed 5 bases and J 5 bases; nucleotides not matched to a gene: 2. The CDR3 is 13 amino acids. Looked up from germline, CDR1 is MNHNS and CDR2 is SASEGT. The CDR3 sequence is CASSQGQGTEAFF. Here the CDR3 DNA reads TGTGCCAGCAGTCAGGGACAGGGGACTGAAGCTTTCTTT.

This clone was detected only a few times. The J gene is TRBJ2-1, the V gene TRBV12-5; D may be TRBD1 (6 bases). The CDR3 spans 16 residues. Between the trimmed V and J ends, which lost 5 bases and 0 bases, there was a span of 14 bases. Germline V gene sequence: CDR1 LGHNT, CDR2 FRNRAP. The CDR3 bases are TGTGCTAGTGGTACCGGGACAATGAGCTCCTACAATGAGCAGTTCTTC. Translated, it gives CASGTGTMSSYNEQFF.

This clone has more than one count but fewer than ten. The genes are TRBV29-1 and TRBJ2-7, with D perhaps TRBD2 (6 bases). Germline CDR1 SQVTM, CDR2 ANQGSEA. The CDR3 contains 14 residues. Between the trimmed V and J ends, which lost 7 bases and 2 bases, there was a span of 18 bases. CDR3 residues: CSAAPSGQTYEQYV. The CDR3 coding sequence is TGCAGCGCCGCCCCCAGCGGGCAAACCTACGAGCAGTACGTC.

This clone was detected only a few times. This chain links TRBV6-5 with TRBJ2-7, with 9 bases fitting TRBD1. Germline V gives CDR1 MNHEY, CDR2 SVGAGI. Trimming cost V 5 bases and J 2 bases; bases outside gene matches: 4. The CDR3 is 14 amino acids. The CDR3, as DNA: TGTGCCAGCAGTCCTAGACAGGGGGCCTACGAGCAGTACTTC. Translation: CASSPRQGAYEQYF.

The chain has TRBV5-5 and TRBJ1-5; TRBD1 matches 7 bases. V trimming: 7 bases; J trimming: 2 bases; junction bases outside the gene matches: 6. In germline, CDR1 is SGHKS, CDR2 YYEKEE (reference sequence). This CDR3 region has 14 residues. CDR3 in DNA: TGTGCCAGCGCGTACAGGGGAGGCAATCAGCCCCAGCATTTT. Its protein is CASAYRGGNQPQHF.

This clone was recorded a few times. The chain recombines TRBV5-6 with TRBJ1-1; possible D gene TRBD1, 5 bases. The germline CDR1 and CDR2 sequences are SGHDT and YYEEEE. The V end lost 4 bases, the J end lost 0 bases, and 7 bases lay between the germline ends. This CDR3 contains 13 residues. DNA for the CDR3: TGTGCCAGCAGCGCGACAGTGAACACTGAAGCTTTCTTT. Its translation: CASSATVNTEAFF.

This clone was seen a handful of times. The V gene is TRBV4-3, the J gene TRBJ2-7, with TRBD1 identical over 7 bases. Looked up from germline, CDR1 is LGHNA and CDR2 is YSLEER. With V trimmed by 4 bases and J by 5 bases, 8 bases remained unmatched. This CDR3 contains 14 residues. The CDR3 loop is CASSPSDRANEQYF. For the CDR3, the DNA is TGCGCCAGCAGCCCGTCTGACAGGGCCAACGAGCAGTACTTC.

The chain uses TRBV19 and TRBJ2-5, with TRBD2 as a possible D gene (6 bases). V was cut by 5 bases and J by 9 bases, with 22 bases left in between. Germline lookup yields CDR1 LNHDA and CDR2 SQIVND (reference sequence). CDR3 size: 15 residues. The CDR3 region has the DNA TGTGCCAGTAGTGGTACGGGGTCCCACTCGGGGGCCCAGTACTTC. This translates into CASSGTGSHSGAQYF.

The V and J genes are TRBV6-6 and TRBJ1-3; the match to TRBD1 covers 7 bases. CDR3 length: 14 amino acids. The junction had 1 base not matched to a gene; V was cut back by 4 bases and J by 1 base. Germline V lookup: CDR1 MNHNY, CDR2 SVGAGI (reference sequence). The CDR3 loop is CASSSTGSGNTIYF. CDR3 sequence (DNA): TGTGCCAGCAGTTCGACAGGGTCTGGAAACACCATATATTTT.

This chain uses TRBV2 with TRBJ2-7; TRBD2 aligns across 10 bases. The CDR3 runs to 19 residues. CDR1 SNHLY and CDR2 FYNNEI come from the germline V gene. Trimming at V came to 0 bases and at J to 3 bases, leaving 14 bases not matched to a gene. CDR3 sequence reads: CASSEAQIAGGNLVYEQYV. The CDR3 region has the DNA TGTGCCAGCAGTGAAGCGCAGATAGCGGGGGGAAATCTAGTCTACGAGCAGTACGTC.

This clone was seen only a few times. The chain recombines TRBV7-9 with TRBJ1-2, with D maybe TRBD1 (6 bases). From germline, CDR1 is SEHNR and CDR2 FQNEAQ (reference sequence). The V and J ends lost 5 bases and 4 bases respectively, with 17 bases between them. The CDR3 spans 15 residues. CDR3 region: CASSPPDRKLYGYTF. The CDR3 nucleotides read TGTGCCAGCAGCCCCCCGGACAGAAAACTCTATGGCTACACCTTC.

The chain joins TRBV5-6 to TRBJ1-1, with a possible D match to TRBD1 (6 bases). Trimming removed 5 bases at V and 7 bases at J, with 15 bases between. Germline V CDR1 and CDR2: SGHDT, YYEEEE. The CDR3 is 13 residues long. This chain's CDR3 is CASSWMGADEAFF. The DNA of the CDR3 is TGTGCCAGCAGTTGGATGGGGGCGGATGAAGCTTTCTTT.

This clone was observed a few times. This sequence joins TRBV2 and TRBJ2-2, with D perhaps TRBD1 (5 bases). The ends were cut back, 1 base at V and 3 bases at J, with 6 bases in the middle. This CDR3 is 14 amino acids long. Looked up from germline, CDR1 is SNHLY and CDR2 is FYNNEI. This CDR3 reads CASSEEGYTGELFF. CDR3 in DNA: TGTGCCAGCAGTGAAGAGGGGTACACCGGGGAGCTGTTTTTT.

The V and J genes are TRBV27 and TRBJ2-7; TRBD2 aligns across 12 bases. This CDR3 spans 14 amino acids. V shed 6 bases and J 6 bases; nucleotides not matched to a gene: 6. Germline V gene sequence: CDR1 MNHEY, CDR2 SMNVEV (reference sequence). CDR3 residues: CASRGSGLAGEQYV. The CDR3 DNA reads TGTGCCAGCAGGGGGTCGGGACTAGCGGGCGAGCAGTACGTC.